This is a list of T cell receptor beta chains from one sample in a study of T cell repertoires in cytomegalovirus infection. One entry per CDR3 protein results from TCRdb running MiXCR on the reads. The sample lists roughly 280,000 distinct CDR3 sequences; approximately 8.3% were seen once. Sequencing was done on a sample of PBMCs. The receptors here all came from a human donor in good health (CMV status not recorded). Some clones in this sample may be carry-over from other donors' samples. Both conserved end residues are part of each CDR3. The D gene is left open where the match is weak. Size is omitted from some rows. Given values are once, few, many or a class for expanded clones.

CDR3nt: TGCGCCAGCAGCTATACATTAGGGGTAAACTATGGCTACACCTTC; CDR3aa: CASSYTLGVNYGYTF; j_gene: TRBJ1-2; d_gene: NA; abundance: NA; v_gene: TRBV5-1
CDR3nt: TGTGCCAGCAGTGAAACGGCGGGAGTCGCGAACACCGGGGAGCTGTTTTTT; CDR3aa: CASSETAGVANTGELFF; j_gene: TRBJ2-2; d_gene: TRBD2; abundance: NA; v_gene: TRBV6-2/TRBV6-3
CDR3nt: TGTGCCAGCAGCTTTACAGGGGCCAGCTCTGGGGCCAACGTCCTGACTTTC; CDR3aa: CASSFTGASSGANVLTF; j_gene: TRBJ2-6; d_gene: TRBD1; abundance: many; v_gene: TRBV7-2
CDR3nt: TGTGCCAGCAGCCTCTCCGGGACAGCAATGGGCGAGCAGTACTTC; CDR3aa: CASSLSGTAMGEQYF; j_gene: TRBJ2-7; d_gene: TRBD1; abundance: many; v_gene: TRBV28
CDR3nt: TGTGCCATCTCGGGGGTTACGCAGTATTTT; CDR3aa: CAISGVTQYF; j_gene: TRBJ2-3; d_gene: NA; abundance: few; v_gene: TRBV28
CDR3nt: TGCGCCAGCAGCGCAACGGATAACTATGGCTACACCTTC; CDR3aa: CASSATDNYGYTF; j_gene: TRBJ1-2; d_gene: NA; abundance: NA; v_gene: TRBV5-1
CDR3nt: TGTGCCAGCTCACCCGCAGGGGGCCGGGATTCACCCCTCCACTTT; CDR3aa: CASSPAGGRDSPLHF; j_gene: TRBJ1-6; d_gene: TRBD1; abundance: many; v_gene: TRBV18
CDR3nt: TGTGCCAGCAGTTTAGGACTAGCGGGGAACACCGGGGAGCTGTTTTTT; CDR3aa: CASSLGLAGNTGELFF; j_gene: TRBJ2-2; d_gene: TRBD2; abundance: NA; v_gene: TRBV28
CDR3nt: TGTGCCAGCAGTTCCTCACCTGGGGCCAACGTCCTGACTTTC; CDR3aa: CASSSSPGANVLTF; j_gene: TRBJ2-6; d_gene: NA; abundance: many; v_gene: TRBV28
CDR3nt: TGTGCCAGCAGCCCCAGACAGGGAAGAATCTACGAGCAGTACTTC; CDR3aa: CASSPRQGRIYEQYF; j_gene: TRBJ2-7; d_gene: TRBD1; abundance: NA; v_gene: TRBV7-6
CDR3nt: TGCAGTGCTTCCGAGTCAGCGGGAATAACTAGCACAGATACGCAGTATTTT; CDR3aa: CSASESAGITSTDTQYF; j_gene: TRBJ2-3; d_gene: TRBD2; abundance: many; v_gene: TRBV20-1
CDR3nt: TGTGCCAGCAGTCGTCCTCCCGGGACCGGTTCCTACGAGCAGTACTTC; CDR3aa: CASSRPPGTGSYEQYF; j_gene: TRBJ2-7; d_gene: NA; abundance: many; v_gene: TRBV27
CDR3nt: TGTGCCAGCATCGTAGGCGAGGGCCCCTACGAGCAGTACTTC; CDR3aa: CASIVGEGPYEQYF; j_gene: TRBJ2-7; d_gene: NA; abundance: many; v_gene: TRBV7-2
CDR3nt: TGTGCCAGCAGCTTTATGGGACAGAGAGCCAAAAACATTCAGTACTTC; CDR3aa: CASSFMGQRAKNIQYF; j_gene: TRBJ2-4; d_gene: TRBD1; abundance: many; v_gene: TRBV7-8
CDR3nt: TGTGCCAGCAGCTTACAACAAACTGAAGCTTTCTTT; CDR3aa: CASSLQQTEAFF; j_gene: TRBJ1-1; d_gene: NA; abundance: many; v_gene: TRBV7-8
CDR3nt: TGTGCCAGCAGCTCCGGACAGGGGAATCAGCCCCAGCATTTT; CDR3aa: CASSSGQGNQPQHF; j_gene: TRBJ1-5; d_gene: TRBD1; abundance: many; v_gene: TRBV7-2
CDR3nt: TGTGCCAGCAGCTCCGGGGGCCCGACAGGGGCCCTTGGCTATGGCTACACCTTC; CDR3aa: CASSSGGPTGALGYGYTF; j_gene: TRBJ1-2; d_gene: TRBD1; abundance: many; v_gene: TRBV7-9